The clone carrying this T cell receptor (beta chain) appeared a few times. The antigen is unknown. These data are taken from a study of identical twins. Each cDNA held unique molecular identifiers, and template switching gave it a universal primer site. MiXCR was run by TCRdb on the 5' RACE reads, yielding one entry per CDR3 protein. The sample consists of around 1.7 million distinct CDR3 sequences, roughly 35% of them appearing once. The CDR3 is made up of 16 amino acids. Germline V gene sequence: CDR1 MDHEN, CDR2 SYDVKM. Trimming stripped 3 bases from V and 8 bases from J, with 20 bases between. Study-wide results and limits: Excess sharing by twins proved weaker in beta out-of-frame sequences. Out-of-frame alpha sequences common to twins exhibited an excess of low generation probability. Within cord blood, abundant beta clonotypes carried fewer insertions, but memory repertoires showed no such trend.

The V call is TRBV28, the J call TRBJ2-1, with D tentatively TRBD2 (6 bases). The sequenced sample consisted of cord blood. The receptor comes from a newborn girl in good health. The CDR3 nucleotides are TGTGCCAGCAGTTTCCCGACGGAGGGTGGTATGGATGAGCAGTTCTTC. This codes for CASSFPTEGGMDEQFF.